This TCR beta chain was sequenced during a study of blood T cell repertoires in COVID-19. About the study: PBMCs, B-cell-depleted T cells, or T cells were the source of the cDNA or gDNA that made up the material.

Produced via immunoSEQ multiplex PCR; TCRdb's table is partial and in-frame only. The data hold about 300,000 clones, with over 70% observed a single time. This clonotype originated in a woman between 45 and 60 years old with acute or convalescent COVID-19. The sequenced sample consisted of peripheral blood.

The CDR3, as DNA: TGTGCCATCAACGGAGACGATGGAAACACCATATATTTT. Protein sequence: CAINGDDGNTIYF. The genes are TRBV10-3 and TRBJ1-3; D remains unclear. The CDR3 totals 13 residues. V was trimmed by 7 bases and J by 3 bases, leaving 10 bases between them. The germline V gene has CDR1 ENHRY and CDR2 SYGVKD.